This T cell receptor beta chain was recovered during a study of human T cells and chemical hapten exposure (dated by TCRdb to the early 2020s). In the study overall: For sensitization, 2% DPC in acetone was applied to a roughly 2 cm by roughly 2 cm area of upper inner arm skin. Weekly therapeutic DPC doses were additionally applied to the scalp of patients throughout the approximately 25-week study period. Blood for TCR sequencing was provided by twenty-nine alopecia patients at one to four time points (pre-sensitization, 2, 6 and 24 weeks). Patch tests used Finn chambers with 0.01% DPC on the upper back, scored after 6 days by International Contact Dermatitis Research Group standards. Libraries were combined into a pool for sequencing, and differences in TCR yield between samples came mainly from small differences in library volumes within the pool. Alopecia areata with under or over 50% scalp involvement, alopecia totalis and alopecia universalis were represented in the patient cohort, which was mostly female. Blood samples were taken from patients before sensitization (week 0) and at 2, 6 and about 24 weeks after DPC sensitization. The study tracked peripheral blood TCR repertoire changes in vivo during primary and secondary sensitization to the hapten diphenylcyclopropenone (DPC) in alopecia patients.

The table lists this clonotype with a few counts. Its antigen is unknown. No base-level quality is on record; no much larger clone is a single base apart. Overall study outcomes, separate from this receptor: DPC sensitization did not change how many TCRs were above 1 in 1000 frequency, and no evidence was found of alterations in global repertoire structure. Because all patients had alopecia, a presumed autoimmune disease, the immune response of the patients might differ from that of healthy individuals. Significantly more large CDR3 similarity clusters were formed by expanded TCRs than by pre-sensitization or healthy control sets, consistent with antigen-driven responses. After repeated subsampling, changes were observed in the strength of the expansion versus patch-test correlation and in the threshold at which the correlation became significant. Patch test score was positively correlated with the number of PT1 expanded TCRs, with significance at thresholds 8, 16 and 32 but not at 4.

Library preparation was by RACE. Sequenced using a NextSeq 500. Library preparation attached unique molecular identifiers to individual cDNA molecules for quantitative, reproducible TCR counting. From each blood RNA sample, both TCR alpha and TCR beta chains were sequenced. On the authors' methods: A median of approximately 96,000 TCRs per sample was observed, with a range of about 20,000 to 700,000. The Decombinator software suite was used to annotate the V, J and CDR3 of the TCR reads. To make PS versus PT1 abundance plots, every sample was subsampled to the same number of TCRs (28,000). Expanded TCRs were defined as absent before sensitization and observed at least eight times at the 2-week time point. The public reads were quality trimmed at Q25 with fastp and then assembled into clones with MiXCR by TCRdb, keeping productive beta chains. Every entry covers one CDR3 protein and lists the most common genes and DNA from its rows. These V and J calls derive from TCRdb rather than the authors' analysis. The table for this sample lists around 99,000 distinct CDR3 sequences; approximately 13% of them were counted only once. The ten largest clones capture approximately 2% of the sample.

What the time point label conveys for this sample: patch test 1, 2 weeks after DPC sensitization. What the treatment or condition label conveys for this sample: therapeutic diphenylcyclopropenone sensitization with weekly scalp DPC. At every patch-test visit, the blood draw took place before the patch test was put on. Eligible patients were aged 18 to 70, diagnosed with alopecia, deemed suitable for DPC therapy, and excluded if pregnant. Total RNA was isolated from unfractionated whole blood collected in Tempus Blood RNA tubes. The TCR originated in a woman aged 35 to 49 with alopecia areata. Some clones in this sample may be carry-over from other donors' samples. Sequenced here: whole blood, sampled in connection with sensitization to the hapten diphenylcyclopropenone (DPC).

The CDR3 region: CASSDPRNTEAFF. The sequenced DNA: TGTGCCAGCAGTGACCCCCGGAACACTGAAGCTTTCTTT. This chain is built from TRBV6-1 and TRBJ1-1, with the D gene too uncertain to name. Including the terminal cysteine and phenylalanine, the CDR3 comprises 13 residues. The retained sequence is limited to the CDR3, 39 bases, with the frame set at the first base. V drops 3 bases and J drops 1 base, leaving 6 bases in between. From a lookup of the germline V gene, CDR1 and CDR2 are MNHNS and SASEGT.